The source of this T cell receptor (beta chain) is a study of identical twins. Unique molecular identifiers were present on the cDNA, and a universal primer site came from template switching. TCRdb independently ran MiXCR on the 5' RACE reads; one entry per CDR3 protein. The sample consists of approximately 230,000 distinct CDR3 sequences, over 13% of them appearing once. Germline lookup yields CDR1 MNHEY and CDR2 SVGEGT. Trimming pared 5 bases from V and 0 bases from J, leaving 10 bases between. The CDR3 sequence is 14 residues long. Findings and limits, study-wide: Insertions ran lower in abundant cord blood beta clonotypes, though not in memory repertoires.

In the case of this clonotype: Its antigen is undetermined.

No donor was unhealthy or non-Caucasian. The sequence derives from a woman aged 18-30 years in good health. The V gene is TRBV6-2 or TRBV6-3, the J gene TRBJ1-1; a possible D gene is TRBD1 (5 bases). Sequencing input: memory (CD45RO+) T cells sorted from blood. CDR3 residues: CASSPGRMNTEAFF. The CDR3, as DNA: TGTGCCAGCAGTCCGGGACGGATGAACACTGAAGCTTTCTTT.